The clone carrying this TCR beta chain was counted at least ten times. Antigen: not known. The read ends 3 residues before the CDR3 terminus; that terminus is restored from the germline J gene. The data were taken from a study of T cell clonality in common variable immunodeficiency. Study-level points and caveats: Reportedly, TCR beta sequences from common variable immunodeficiency showed fewer deletions and N-nucleotide insertions.

Trimming took off 4 bases at V and 5 bases at J, with 26 bases between the two ends. CDR3 length: 18 residues. From germline, CDR1 is MGHRA and CDR2 YSYEKL. Generated by immunoSEQ multiplex PCR, the TCRdb table keeps only in-frame clones and is missing some. The specimen has about 28,000 clones, none found just once. Sequencing was performed on peripheral blood mononuclear cells. The rearrangement uses TRBV4-1 and TRBJ1-2, with D maybe TRBD1 (6 bases). This TCR derives from a human donor with common variable immunodeficiency. The CDR3 region is CASSRTRQEPDVQYGYTF. The sequenced CDR3 bases are TGCGCCAGCAGCCGAACGCGACAGGAACCAGACGTTCAATATGGC.